This is a list of T cell receptor beta chains from one sample in a study of T cell responses to AZD1222 COVID-19 vaccine. Clones were read by immunoSEQ multiplex PCR, and TCRdb kept only the in-frame ones, dropping some. The repertoire includes under 130,000 clones, around nine tenths of them detected once, and 20% to 25% sits in the top ten. The material sequenced was peripheral blood, taken on day 0 of AZD1222 vaccination. The receptors were sampled from an adult in good health. Each CDR3 is given with its conserved first and last residue. Each record gives: V gene, J gene, CDR3 protein.

TRBV19	TRBJ1-4	CASTPRDGTIPNEKLFF
TRBV7-2	TRBJ2-5	CASRSGAGGALETQYF
TRBV27	TRBJ1-2	CASSPGQERGYTF
TRBV2	TRBJ1-5	CASSEIDIQQPQHF
TRBV10-3	TRBJ1-4	CAIRPDITNEKLFF
TRBV7-9	TRBJ2-7	CASGVYEQYF
TRBV24-1	TRBJ2-1	CATSDIVVRGQFF
TRBV4-2	TRBJ2-3	CASSQELAPDTQYF
TRBV6-6	TRBJ1-1	CASSGRGNTEAFF
TRBV16	TRBJ1-1	CASRRQGNTEAFF
TRBV5-8	TRBJ1-5	CASSLDTGFNQPQHF
TRBV6-5	TRBJ2-7	CASRPRLDPYEQYF
TRBV12-3/TRBV12-4	TRBJ1-2	CASSLLQGYGYTF
TRBV3-1/TRBV3-2	TRBJ1-2	CASSPRGGYYGYTF
TRBV29-1	TRBJ2-7	CSVGIDSYEQYF
TRBV19	TRBJ2-2	CAMSRGRGGTGELFF
TRBV19	TRBJ1-1	CASSRPQGVGTEAFF
TRBV10-1	TRBJ2-1	CASKGGWKQFF
TRBV28	TRBJ2-1	CASSPRTSDSSYNEQFF
TRBV11-3	TRBJ2-5	CASSRLRGETQYF
TRBV2	TRBJ2-1	CASRREYSDNEQFF
TRBV7-2	TRBJ1-5	CASSLGDSNQPQHF
TRBV28	TRBJ2-7	CASSIQREPREQYF
TRBV4-3	TRBJ1-1	CASSQDSGTEAFF